Below are 7 T cell receptor beta chains sequenced from a single sample in a study of T cells in Graves' hyperthyroidism and ophthalmopathy. TCR beta CDR3 regions were amplified from RNA. Carried out on the TCR CDR3, a first-round RT-PCR used the HTBI primer set. In TCRdb, the multiplex PCR reads were re-called with MiXCR into one record per CDR3 protein. The table has 640,000 or so distinct CDR3 sequences, about 15% seen once; the top ten hold roughly 4.5%. Sequencing was carried out using blood. All receptors come from a woman aged 40 to 50 with Graves' ophthalmopathy.

This clonotype was observed a handful of times. J is TRBJ2-2 and V is TRBV30; 8 bases are a match to TRBD1. Germline CDR1 reads GTSNPN; CDR2 reads SVGIG (reference sequence). The CDR3 contains 13 residues. V was clipped by 7 bases and J by 7 bases; unmatched bases: 8. The CDR3 nucleotides read TGTGCCTTAGACAGGGGTTCTCACGGGGAGCTGTTTTTT. Protein sequence: CALDRGSHGELFF.

J is TRBJ2-5 and V is TRBV7-9; D is undetermined. The V gene lost 0 bases and the J gene lost 1 base, with 6 bases spanning the gap. Germline lookup yields CDR1 SEHNR and CDR2 FQNEAQ (reference sequence). The CDR3 has 14 residues. CDR3 sequence (DNA): TGTGCCAGCAGCTTAGCAGCGAGCCAAGAGACCCAGTACTTC. This gives the protein CASSLAASQETQYF.

This clonotype was picked up many times. Here the CDR3 reads CASSLTRLHTGELFF. The CDR3 DNA is TGTGCCAGCAGTTTAACCCGACTCCACACCGGGGAGCTGTTTTTT. V usage is TRBV27 and J usage is TRBJ2-2; D gene unclear. Between the trimmed V and J ends, which lost 2 bases and 3 bases, there was a span of 10 bases. CDR3 length: 15 residues. Germline V gives CDR1 MNHEY, CDR2 SMNVEV (reference sequence).

CDR3 amino acids: CASSQVRRSEAGNTIYF. For the CDR3, the DNA is TGCGCCAGCAGCCAAGTTAGGAGGTCTGAGGCTGGAAACACCATATATTTT. V usage is TRBV4-1 and J usage is TRBJ1-3; no clear D. V lost 1 base to trimming and J lost 2 bases, with 15 bases between them. The CDR3 totals 17 residues. CDR1 is MGHRA and CDR2 is YSYEKL in the germline V gene.

This clonotype was observed many times. The chain has TRBV6-5 and TRBJ1-5; D remains unclear. Germline V lookup: CDR1 MNHEY, CDR2 SVGAGI. CDR3 length: 16 amino acids. Trimming took off 4 bases at V and 4 bases at J, with 17 bases between the two ends. Here the CDR3 reads CASSLKGQLSNQPQHF. CDR3 coding DNA: TGTGCCAGCAGTTTAAAAGGGCAGCTATCTAATCAGCCCCAGCATTTT.

V and J are TRBV6-2 or TRBV6-3 and TRBJ2-7; D is unclear. The CDR3 consists of 15 residues. Trimming cost V 6 bases and J 2 bases, with 17 bases left between them. CDR1 is MNHEY, CDR2 SVGEGT, per germline. The CDR3 coding sequence is TGTGCCAGCAGAACGATCCTGCCTTATACCTACGAGCAGTACTTC. It translates to CASRTILPYTYEQYF.

Regarding this clonotype: A read error may explain this, as a much larger clone is one base away. The V gene is TRBV27, the J gene TRBJ2-5; TRBD1 aligns across 8 bases. The CDR3 contains 17 residues. Germline CDR1 and CDR2: MNHEY and SMNVEV (reference sequence). The J segment lost 2 bases and the V segment lost 5 bases, leaving 13 bases of the junction unmatched. Here the CDR3 DNA reads TGTGCCAGCAGTCCTATCCGACAGGGGTCTGAACAAGAGACCCAGTACTTC. It yields the protein CASSPIRQGSEQETQYF.